Sequencing of this TCR beta chain was carried out in a study of glioma-infiltrating T cells after dendritic cell vaccination. Sequenced by immunoSEQ multiplex PCR; TCRdb stores in-frame clones only, minus some. The table lists approximately 24,000 clones, 85% to 90% of them singletons. Time point specified: after dendritic cell vaccination, including at tumor progression/relapse. V was cut by 5 bases and J by 4 bases, with 9 bases left in between. This CDR3 spans 13 amino acids. Looked up from germline, CDR1 is LNHDA and CDR2 is SQIVND (reference sequence). The input for sequencing was blood, taken after dendritic cell vaccination. The TCR was taken from a human donor with glioblastoma. The chain is built from TRBV19 and TRBJ1-5; possibly TRBD1 for D (5 bases). The CDR3 nucleotides are TGTGCCAGTAGTCCGACAGCGAATCAGCCCCAGCATTTT. Translated: CASSPTANQPQHF.